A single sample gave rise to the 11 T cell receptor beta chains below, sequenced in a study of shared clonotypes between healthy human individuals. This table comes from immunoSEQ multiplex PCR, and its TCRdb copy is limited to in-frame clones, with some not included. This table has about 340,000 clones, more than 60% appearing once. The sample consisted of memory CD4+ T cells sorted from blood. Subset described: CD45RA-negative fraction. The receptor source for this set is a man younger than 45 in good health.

CDR3 sequence reads: CASSLDRPTQFF. The CDR3 nucleotides are TGTGCCAGCAGCTTAGACCGTCCGACGCAGTTCTTC. V is TRBV11-2 and J is TRBJ2-1; D uncertain. The CDR3 totals 12 residues. Trimming left V 0 bases short and J 12 bases short, with 9 bases between. From germline, CDR1 is SGHAT and CDR2 FQNNGV. Full variable domain (missing parts from reference TRBV11-2 and TRBJ2-1): EAGVAQSPRYKIIEKRQSVAFWCNPISGHATLYWYQQILGQGPKLLIQFQNNGVVDDSQLPKDRFSAERLKGVDSTLKIQPAKLEDSAVYLCASSLDRPTQFFGPGTRLTVL.

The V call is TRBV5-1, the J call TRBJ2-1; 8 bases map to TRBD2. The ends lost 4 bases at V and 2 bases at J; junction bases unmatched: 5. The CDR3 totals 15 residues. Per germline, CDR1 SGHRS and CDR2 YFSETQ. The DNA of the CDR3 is TGCGCCAGCAGCCCCAGCGGGGGTGCCTACAATGAGCAGTTCTTC. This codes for CASSPSGGAYNEQFF.

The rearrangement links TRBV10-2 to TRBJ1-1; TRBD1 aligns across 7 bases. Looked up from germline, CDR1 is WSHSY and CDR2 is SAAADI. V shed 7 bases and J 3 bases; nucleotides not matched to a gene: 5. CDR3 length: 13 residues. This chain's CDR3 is CASKPTGDTEAFF. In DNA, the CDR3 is TGCGCCAGCAAACCAACAGGGGACACTGAAGCTTTCTTT.

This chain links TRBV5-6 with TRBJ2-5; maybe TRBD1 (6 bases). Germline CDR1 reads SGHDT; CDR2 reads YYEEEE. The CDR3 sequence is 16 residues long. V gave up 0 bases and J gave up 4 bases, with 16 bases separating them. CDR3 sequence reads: CASSLGANKGGETQYF. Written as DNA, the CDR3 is TGTGCCAGCAGCTTGGGGGCGAATAAAGGGGGAGAGACCCAGTACTTC.

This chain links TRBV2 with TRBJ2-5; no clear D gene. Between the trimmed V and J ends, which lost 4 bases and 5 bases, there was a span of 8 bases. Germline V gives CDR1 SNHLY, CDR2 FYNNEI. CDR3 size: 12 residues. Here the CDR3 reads CASSVYSETQYF. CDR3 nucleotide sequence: TGTGCCAGCAGTGTCTATTCTGAGACCCAGTACTTC.

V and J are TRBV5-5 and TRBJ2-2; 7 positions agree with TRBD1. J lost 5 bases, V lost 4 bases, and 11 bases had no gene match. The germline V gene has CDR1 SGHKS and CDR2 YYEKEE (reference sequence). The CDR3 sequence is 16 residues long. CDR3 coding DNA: TGTGCCAGCAGCCGCAGGGACAGAGGCCTTACCGGGGAGCTGTTTTTT. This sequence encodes CASSRRDRGLTGELFF.

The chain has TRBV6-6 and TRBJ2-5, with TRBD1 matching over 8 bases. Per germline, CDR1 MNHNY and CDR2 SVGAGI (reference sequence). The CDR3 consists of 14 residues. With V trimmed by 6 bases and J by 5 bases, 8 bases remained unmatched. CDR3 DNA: TGTGCCAGCAGGGAGCCAGGGGGCAGGGAGACCCAGTACTTC. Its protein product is CASREPGGRETQYF.

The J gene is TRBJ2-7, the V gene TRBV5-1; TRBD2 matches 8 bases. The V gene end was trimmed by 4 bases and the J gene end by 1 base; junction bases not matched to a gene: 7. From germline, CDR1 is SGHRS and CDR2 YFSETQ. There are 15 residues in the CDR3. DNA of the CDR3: TGCGCCAGCAGCCCTACTAGCGGTGCTTCCTACGAGCAGTACTTC. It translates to CASSPTSGASYEQYF.

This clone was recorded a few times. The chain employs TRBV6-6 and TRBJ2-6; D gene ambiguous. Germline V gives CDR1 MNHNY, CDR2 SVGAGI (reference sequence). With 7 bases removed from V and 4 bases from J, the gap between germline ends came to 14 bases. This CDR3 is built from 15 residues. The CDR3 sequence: CASKGRFLGANVLTF. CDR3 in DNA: TGTGCCAGCAAGGGCAGATTTTTGGGGGCCAACGTCCTGACTTTC.

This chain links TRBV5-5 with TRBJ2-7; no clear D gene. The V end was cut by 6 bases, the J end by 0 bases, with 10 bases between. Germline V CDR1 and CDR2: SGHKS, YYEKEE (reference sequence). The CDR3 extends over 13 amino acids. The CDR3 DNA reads TGTGCCAGCAACGGAGAGAGCTCCTACGAGCAGTACTTC. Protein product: CASNGESSYEQYF.

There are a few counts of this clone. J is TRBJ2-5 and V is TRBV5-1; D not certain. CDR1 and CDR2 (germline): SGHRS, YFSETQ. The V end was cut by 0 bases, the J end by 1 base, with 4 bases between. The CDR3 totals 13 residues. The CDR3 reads CASSLDSQETQYF. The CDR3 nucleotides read TGCGCCAGCAGCTTGGACAGCCAAGAGACCCAGTACTTC.